Shown below are 25 T cell receptor beta chains from a single sample sequenced in a study of human T cells and chemical hapten exposure. Time point of the sample: pre-sensitization, week 0. This sample's treatment: therapeutic diphenylcyclopropenone sensitization with weekly scalp DPC. Each CDR3 protein is one row after TCRdb ran MiXCR on the RACE reads. The sample records 250,000 or so distinct CDR3 sequences, approximately 8% being singletons. The material was whole blood, obtained in connection with sensitization to the hapten diphenylcyclopropenone (DPC). The receptors here all came from a man between 18 and 29 years old with alopecia areata. Some clones in this sample may be carry-over from other donors' samples.

V gene TRBV12-3 or TRBV12-4 combines with J gene TRBJ2-6, with a tentative D call TRBD1 (5 bases). The CDR3 has 17 amino acids. Trimming removed 5 bases from V and 2 bases from J, with 16 bases in between. The CDR3 sequence: CASSRYRTRAGANVLTF. In nucleotides, the CDR3 is TGTGCCAGCAGTCGGTATCGGACACGAGCTGGGGCCAACGTCCTGACTTTC.

This clonotype was counted between two and nine times. The J gene is TRBJ2-7, the V gene TRBV28; D is uncertain. Germline lookup yields CDR1 MDHEN and CDR2 SYDVKM. The CDR3 is made up of 14 amino acids. The germline V and J ends were trimmed by 7 bases and 1 base, with 14 bases remaining between them. The CDR3 DNA follows: TGTGCCAGCAAACTCGGAAGTGAATCCTACGAGCAGTACTTC. Translating it yields CASKLGSESYEQYF.

This clonotype occurred a few times. This chain connects TRBV5-6 to TRBJ2-5; TRBD1 matches at 11 bases. The CDR3 loop spans 15 amino acids. CDR1 and CDR2 from the germline V gene are SGHDT and YYEEEE. The trim removed 4 bases at V and 4 bases at J, leaving 6 bases unmatched. CDR3 coding DNA: TGTGCCAGCAGCGACGCGGGACAGGGGGTAGAGACCCAGTACTTC. This gives the protein CASSDAGQGVETQYF.

The chain links TRBV28 to TRBJ2-7, with D perhaps matching TRBD1 or TRBD2 (5 bases each). Trimming stripped 5 bases from V and 0 bases from J, with 11 bases between. The CDR3 sequence is 14 residues long. Germline loops: CDR1 MDHEN, CDR2 SYDVKM. DNA for the CDR3: TGTGCCAGCAGTCTTCCGGGACCCTCCTACGAGCAGTACTTC. Translating gives CASSLPGPSYEQYF.

This clonotype was recorded many times. The V gene is TRBV7-3, the J gene TRBJ1-1; D gene ambiguous. Germline CDR1 and CDR2: SGHTA and FQGTGA. The CDR3 totals 13 residues. V was cut by 4 bases and J by 5 bases, with 11 bases left in between. The CDR3 coding sequence is TGTGCCAGCAGCTCTAGGAGTCGGACTGAAGCTTTCTTT. Protein product: CASSSRSRTEAFF.

The gene calls are TRBV28 and TRBJ2-1; 8 nucleotides agree with TRBD1. The ends lost 5 bases at V and 4 bases at J; junction bases unmatched: 7. The germline V gene has CDR1 MDHEN and CDR2 SYDVKM. CDR3 length: 15 amino acids. The CDR3 protein is CASSPDRGGYNEQFF. The CDR3, as DNA: TGTGCCAGCAGTCCCGACAGGGGCGGGTACAATGAGCAGTTCTTC. The entire variable domain, with the rest obtained from reference TRBV28 and TRBJ2-1, is as follows: DVKVTQSSRYLVKRTGEKVFLECVQDMDHENMFWYRQDPGLGLRLIYFSYDVKMKEKGDIPEGYSVSREKKERFSLILESASTNQTSMYLCASSPDRGGYNEQFFGPGTRLTVL.

The chain employs TRBV29-1 and TRBJ2-5; possibly TRBD1 for D (6 bases). The germline V and J ends were trimmed by 2 bases and 7 bases, with 14 bases remaining between them. Germline CDR1 reads SQVTM; CDR2 reads ANQGSEA. The CDR3 totals 13 residues. The CDR3 here is CSVESGQRGTQYF. CDR3 in DNA: TGCAGCGTTGAATCGGGACAACGGGGGACCCAGTACTTC. Full variable domain (rest looked up from reference TRBV29-1 and TRBJ2-5): SAVISQKPSRDICQRGTSLTIQCQVDSQVTMMFWYRQQPGQSLTLIATANQGSEATYESGFVIDKFPISRPNLTFSTLTVSNMSPEDSSIYLCSVESGQRGTQYFGPGTRLLVL.

The chain employs TRBV25-1 and TRBJ2-5; possible D gene TRBD1, 6 bases. The CDR3 totals 15 residues. V was trimmed by 2 bases and J by 4 bases, leaving 14 bases between them. The germline V gene encodes CDR1 MGHDK and CDR2 SYGVNS. The CDR3, as DNA: TGTGCCAGCAGTGAAGGCGGGCGCAGGGGAGAGACCCAGTACTTC. This codes for CASSEGGRRGETQYF. Variable domain in full (rest from reference TRBV25-1 and TRBJ2-5): EADIYQTPRYLVIGTGKKITLECSQTMGHDKMYWYQQDPGMELHLIHYSYGVNSTEKGDLSSESTVSRIRTEHFPLTLESARPSHTSQYLCASSEGGRRGETQYFGPGTRLLVL.

This chain connects TRBV6-1 to TRBJ2-3; D unresolved. This CDR3 region has 13 residues. Trimming pared 4 bases from V and 1 base from J, leaving 6 bases between. Germline V gene lookup returns CDR1 MNHNS and CDR2 SASEGT. The CDR3 loop is CASSGHGTDTQYF. CDR3 DNA sequence: TGTGCCAGCAGTGGGCATGGCACAGATACGCAGTATTTT.

The rearrangement joins TRBV3-1 to TRBJ2-6; maybe TRBD2 (6 bases). Germline V gives CDR1 LGHDT, CDR2 YNNKEL (reference sequence). This CDR3 has 19 residues. Trimming stripped 3 bases from V and 0 bases from J, with 18 bases between. The CDR3 sequence: CASSQVRDSNPSGANVLTF. CDR3 coding DNA: TGTGCCAGCAGCCAGGTCCGGGACTCCAACCCCTCTGGGGCCAACGTCCTGACTTTC.

The gene calls are TRBV11-2 and TRBJ2-3, with unresolved D. CDR3 length: 15 amino acids. Germline values: CDR1 SGHAT, CDR2 FQNNGV. V lost 4 bases and J 4 bases, leaving 15 bases between the germline ends. CDR3 region: CASSSVEVGADTQYF. The CDR3 coding sequence is TGTGCCAGCAGCTCAGTCGAAGTTGGAGCAGATACGCAGTATTTT.

The chain joins TRBV12-3 or TRBV12-4 to TRBJ1-2; TRBD1 matches 9 bases. J was trimmed by 4 bases and V by 5 bases; bases with no gene match: 11. This CDR3 has 16 residues. The CDR3, as DNA: TGTGCCAGCAGTCAACTTAGGACAGGGGATCTCTATGGCTACACCTTC. Encoded protein: CASSQLRTGDLYGYTF.

A few counts support this clonotype. The chain combines TRBV4-3 with TRBJ2-2; TRBD2 matches at 10 bases. Per the germline V gene, CDR1 is LGHNA and CDR2 is YSLEER. The CDR3 spans 17 residues. Trimming at V came to 0 bases and at J to 6 bases, leaving 7 bases not matched to a gene. The CDR3 loop is CASSQDRAGGLSGELFF. CDR3 bases: TGCGCCAGCAGCCAAGACCGAGCGGGGGGGCTTTCCGGGGAGCTGTTTTTT.

The chain joins TRBV5-1 to TRBJ1-6; D is possibly TRBD1 (5 bases). V was shortened by 5 bases and J by 9 bases, with 18 bases between the two germline ends. Germline assignment: CDR1 SGHRS and CDR2 YFSETQ. The CDR3 length is 15 residues. The CDR3 loop is CASRDQGAESSPLHF. The CDR3 region has the DNA TGCGCCAGCAGGGACCAGGGAGCCGAAAGTTCACCCCTCCACTTT.

The genes are TRBV25-1 and TRBJ2-3; D ambiguous. Trimming took off 6 bases at V and 3 bases at J, with 7 bases between the two ends. The CDR3 runs 12 residues. CDR1 is MGHDK, CDR2 SYGVNS, per germline. CDR3 sequence: CASRSRTDTQYF. The CDR3 DNA reads as TGTGCCAGCAGGAGTCGGACAGATACGCAGTATTTT.

The chain has TRBV4-3 and TRBJ2-1; D remains unclear. The V end lost 0 bases, the J end lost 9 bases, and 6 bases lay between the germline ends. CDR1 and CDR2 from the germline V gene are LGHNA and YSLEER. The CDR3 loop spans 12 amino acids. The CDR3 DNA reads as TGCGCCAGCAGCCAAGACCCTACTGAGCAGTTCTTC. It specifies CASSQDPTEQFF.

This clonotype was found a few times. The DNA for the CDR3 is TGTGCCAGCAGCTTAGTTCCGCTGAACACTGAAGCTTTCTTT. Encoded protein: CASSLVPLNTEAFF. The chain joins TRBV7-9 to TRBJ1-1, with D uncertain. Trimming pared 1 base from V and 0 bases from J, leaving 6 bases between. CDR1 is SEHNR and CDR2 is FQNEAQ in the germline V gene (reference sequence). The length of the CDR3 is 14 residues.

In this sample, this clonotype turned up a few times. In nucleotides, the CDR3 is TGCAGTGCCCGTCGCAAGGTTAGCAATCAGCCCCAGCATTTT. Amino acids: CSARRKVSNQPQHF. This chain links TRBV20-1 with TRBJ1-5; D is unclear. The CDR3 is 14 residues long. The V gene's germline CDR1 is DFQATT and CDR2 SNEGSKA (reference sequence). Trimming took 6 bases from V and 0 from J, leaving 12 bases between them.

This chain connects TRBV7-2 to TRBJ1-1; D is perhaps TRBD1 (5 bases). V gave up 5 bases and J gave up 4 bases, with 14 bases separating them. The CDR3 covers 14 residues. Germline CDR1 and CDR2: SGHTA and FQGNSA. CDR3 sequence: CASSIHQGFTEAFF. CDR3 nucleotide sequence: TGTGCCAGCAGCATTCACCAGGGATTCACTGAAGCTTTCTTT.

V is TRBV4-3 and J is TRBJ2-1; 11 nucleotides line up with TRBD2. Germline V gene data show CDR1 as LGHNA and CDR2 as YSLEER. The CDR3 spans 17 residues. J was trimmed by 8 bases and V by 5 bases; bases with no gene match: 14. The CDR3: CASSSPLAGGRNYEQFF. DNA of the CDR3: TGCGCCAGCAGCTCCCCCCTAGCGGGGGGCCGGAATTATGAGCAGTTCTTC.

This clonotype occurred a few times. The chain carries TRBV6-2 or TRBV6-3 and TRBJ2-3, with D maybe TRBD1 (6 bases). The germline gives CDR1 MNHEY, CDR2 SVGEGT. CDR3 size: 12 residues. V was clipped by 0 bases and J by 14 bases, with 12 bases between them. The CDR3 sequence is CASSYSGAERYF. The CDR3 coding sequence is TGTGCCAGCAGTTACTCGGGGGCCGAACGGTATTTT.

This clonotype occurred many times. The chain joins TRBV29-1 to TRBJ2-4, with D perhaps matching TRBD1 (6 bases). V dropped 3 bases and J dropped 5 bases, with 8 bases sitting between them. The germline V gene has CDR1 SQVTM and CDR2 ANQGSEA. CDR3 length: 12 residues. CDR3 bases: TGCAGCGTTGAGAACAGGGAAAACATTCAGTACTTC. Its protein product is CSVENRENIQYF.

This clonotype appeared a few times. The V call is TRBV7-2, the J call TRBJ2-5, with 7 bases fitting TRBD2. This CDR3 has 13 amino acids. From germline, CDR1 is SGHTA and CDR2 FQGNSA. J gave up 5 bases and V 5 bases, and 5 bases lay outside the gene matches. The CDR3 spells CASSRGGTETQYF. DNA of the CDR3: TGTGCCAGCAGCCGCGGGGGAACGGAGACCCAGTACTTC. Complete variable domain (other parts from reference TRBV7-2 and TRBJ2-5): GAGVSQSPSNKVTEKGKDVELRCDPISGHTALYWYRQSLGQGLEFLIYFQGNSAPDKSGLPSDRFSAERTGGSVSTLTIQRTQQEDSAVYLCASSRGGTETQYFGPGTRLLVL.

Remarks on this clonotype: At one end, the junction sequence differs from germline, possibly due to a read error. The chain carries TRBV9 and TRBJ1-6; D remains ambiguous. This CDR3 comprises 14 residues. CDR1 and CDR2 (germline): SGDLS, YYNGEE. CDR3 nucleotides: TGTACCAGCAGCGTAAGCCTGGCGGGGACACCCCTCCACTTT. Its protein product is CTSSVSLAGTPLHF.

A few counts support this clonotype. The chain has TRBV12-3 or TRBV12-4 and TRBJ2-1; 8 bases match TRBD1. The trim removed 7 bases at V and 6 bases at J, leaving 11 bases unmatched. This CDR3 is 15 amino acids long. CDR3 region: CASNLDRVGSNEQFF. The CDR3 nucleotides read TGTGCCAGCAACCTGGACAGGGTAGGAAGCAATGAGCAGTTCTTC.